The T cell receptor beta chain under discussion was sequenced for a study of blood T cell repertoires in COVID-19. Overall study: Acute-phase and convalescent COVID-19 samples originated in the United States, Italy and Spain. Nucleic acid was either cDNA or gDNA, and it came from T cells, B-cell-depleted T cells, or PBMCs.

Germline-derived CDR1 and CDR2 are SGHTS and YDEGEE. V was clipped by 7 bases and J by 1 base, with 14 bases between them. CDR3 length equals 14 residues. This clone was counted between two and nine times. TCRdb's copy holds only in-frame clones and misses some; the assay was immunoSEQ multiplex PCR. The sample lists 120,000 or so clones, around 81% occurring once. Material for sequencing was peripheral blood. This receptor was taken from a man aged 30 to 39 with COVID-19, enrolled during active disease. The chain links TRBV5-8 to TRBJ2-5; TRBD1 might be the D (6 bases). Here the CDR3 reads CASFKDRLQETQYF. DNA for the CDR3: TGTGCCAGCTTCAAAGACAGGCTCCAAGAGACCCAGTACTTC.